These 22 T cell receptor beta chains originate from one sample sequenced in a study of blood T cell repertoires in COVID-19. The protocol was immunoSEQ multiplex PCR, while the TCRdb copy is restricted to in-frame clones and leaves out a portion. The sample has 150,000 to 200,000 clones, around 86% seen once. The sequenced sample was peripheral blood. Receptors originate from a young woman with active or convalescent COVID-19.

The CDR3 is CAITDRGGVDGYTF. In nucleotides, the CDR3 is TGTGCCATCACTGATCGAGGGGGGGTAGATGGCTACACCTTC. The rearrangement joins TRBV10-3 to TRBJ1-2; D is possibly TRBD1 (6 bases). Trimming took off 7 bases at V and 6 bases at J, with 18 bases between the two ends. Germline assignment: CDR1 ENHRY and CDR2 SYGVKD. The CDR3 loop spans 14 amino acids.

The chain combines TRBV28 with TRBJ1-1; TRBD1 aligns across 7 bases. The CDR3 spans 14 residues. V shed 6 bases and J 4 bases; nucleotides not matched to a gene: 8. The germline CDR1 and CDR2 sequences are MDHEN and SYDVKM. DNA for the CDR3: TGTGCCAGCAGCAAAACAGGGGACTTCACTGAAGCTTTCTTT. Translated, it gives CASSKTGDFTEAFF.

The rearrangement links TRBV2 to TRBJ1-2; perhaps TRBD1 as D (6 bases). Germline V gene lookup returns CDR1 SNHLY and CDR2 FYNNEI. Trimming pared 6 bases from V and 8 bases from J, leaving 19 bases between. There are 14 residues in the CDR3. CDR3 coding DNA: TGTGCCAGCAGCAATACAGGGACAAGTGGCGGCTACACCTTC. It specifies CASSNTGTSGGYTF. Full variable domain (missing parts from reference TRBV2 and TRBJ1-2): EPEVTQTPSHQVTQMGQEVILRCVPISNHLYFYWYRQILGQKVEFLVSFYNNEISEKSEIFDDQFSVERPDGSNFTLKIRSTKLEDSAMYFCASSNTGTSGGYTFGSGTRLTVV.

The CDR3 coding sequence is TGTGCCAGCAGCTTAGTGAGGACAGGGGGGCACAATGAGCAGTTCTTC. Translating it yields CASSLVRTGGHNEQFF. The rearrangement uses TRBV7-9 and TRBJ2-1; the match to TRBD1 covers 10 bases. CDR1 is SEHNR and CDR2 is FQNEAQ in the germline V gene (reference sequence). V lost 1 base and J lost 5; bases outside the gene matches: 5. The CDR3 has 16 amino acids.

This clone was found once. The CDR3 DNA sequence: TGTGCCAGCAGGAAATCGGGACAGCCTAATGAAAAACTGTTTTTT. As protein: CASRKSGQPNEKLFF. The rearrangement links TRBV7-2 to TRBJ1-4; TRBD1 agrees at 7 bases. CDR1 and CDR2 from the germline V gene are SGHTA and FQGNSA. CDR3 length equals 15 residues. Unmatched junction bases numbered 7, after V lost 6 bases and J lost 3 bases.

The chain is built from TRBV3-1 (or the pseudogene TRBV3-2) and TRBJ1-1; TRBD1 matches 7 bases. The CDR3 totals 15 residues. Losses at the gene ends were 4 bases for V and 4 bases for J; bases not matched to a gene: 9. Germline V gives CDR1 LGHDT, CDR2 YNNKEL (reference sequence). Here the CDR3 reads CASSPIGTASTEAFF. CDR3 in DNA: TGTGCCAGCAGCCCAATCGGGACAGCTAGCACTGAAGCTTTCTTT.

This clone came up a few times. The limits of the CDR3 on the DNA are not certain, so only TCRdb's listed CDR3 is given. This sequence joins TRBV21-1 and TRBJ2-7; the table's D call of TRBD2 was not tested on the DNA. TRBV21-1 has pseudogene status. Termini included, the CDR3 measures 15 amino acids. CDR3 protein: CASSQVASGSYEQYF.

This chain links TRBV3-1 (or the pseudogene TRBV3-2) with TRBJ1-1; 8 nucleotides align to TRBD1. The length of the CDR3 is 15 residues. The ends lost 4 bases at V and 0 bases at J; junction bases unmatched: 4. Germline CDR1 reads LGHDT; CDR2 reads YNNKEL (reference sequence). Written as DNA, the CDR3 is TGTGCCAGCAGCCCCCTGACAGGGGTGAACACTGAAGCTTTCTTT. Translating it yields CASSPLTGVNTEAFF.

This clone was seen a single time. This rearrangement joins TRBV11-3 to TRBJ1-1, with 7 bases fitting TRBD1. This CDR3 contains 14 residues. V lost 6 bases to trimming and J lost 6 bases; unmatched junction nucleotides: 10. Germline V gene sequence: CDR1 SGHNT, CDR2 YENEEA. The CDR3 spells CASRPRQGVAEAFF. CDR3 sequence (DNA): TGTGCCAGCAGACCTCGACAGGGTGTCGCTGAAGCTTTCTTT.

The gene calls are TRBV6-1 and TRBJ1-2; D is perhaps TRBD1 (5 bases). The V gene lost 2 bases and the J gene lost 8 bases, with 21 bases spanning the gap. The CDR3 length is 16 residues. Germline assignment: CDR1 MNHNS and CDR2 SASEGT. Here the CDR3 DNA reads TGTGCCAGCAGTGAATACGACGGACAACCCCTGGGGGGCTACACCTTC. It codes for CASSEYDGQPLGGYTF.

J is TRBJ2-2 and V is TRBV19; D is unclear. Per the germline V gene, CDR1 is LNHDA and CDR2 is SQIVND (reference sequence). The CDR3 is 15 amino acids. Between the trimmed V and J ends, which lost 1 base and 5 bases, there was a span of 11 bases. CDR3 bases: TGTGCCAGTAGTATAGTTGGCGTGAGGACCGGGGAGCTGTTTTTT. Residues: CASSIVGVRTGELFF.

CDR3 residues: CASRNSGSTDTQYF. CDR3 nucleotides: TGTGCCAGCAGGAATAGCGGGAGCACAGATACGCAGTATTTT. The chain joins TRBV28 to TRBJ2-3, with 7 bases lining up with TRBD2. The CDR3 totals 14 residues. After removal of 6 bases from V and 0 bases from J, the junction contained 3 bases not matched to a gene. Germline V CDR1 and CDR2: MDHEN, SYDVKM.

This chain connects TRBV14 to TRBJ1-3; unclear D gene. V lost 0 bases, J lost 6 bases, and 3 bases lay in between. CDR1 and CDR2 (germline): SGHDN, FVKESK. This CDR3 spans 12 amino acids. The CDR3 DNA sequence: TGTGCCAGCAGCCAAGAACAAAACACCATATATTTT. Amino acids: CASSQEQNTIYF.

The CDR3 DNA follows: TGTGCCAGCAGCCCCCACCCGGGACAGAGCAATGAAAAACTGTTTTTT. This codes for CASSPHPGQSNEKLFF. The chain has TRBV11-2 and TRBJ1-4; 7 bases line up with TRBD1. This CDR3 has 16 residues. CDR1 is SGHAT and CDR2 is FQNNGV in the germline V gene. V trimming: 5 bases; J trimming: 5 bases; junction bases outside the gene matches: 11.

This chain links TRBV4-1 with TRBJ2-1; 8 bases are shared with TRBD2. The germline V gene has CDR1 MGHRA and CDR2 YSYEKL. With 0 bases clipped from V and 2 bases from J, the junction kept 3 bases outside the gene matches. The CDR3 consists of 16 residues. The CDR3 reads CASSQDERETYNEQFF. Written as DNA, the CDR3 is TGCGCCAGCAGCCAAGATGAGCGGGAGACCTACAATGAGCAGTTCTTC.

The J gene is TRBJ1-1, the V gene TRBV2; no definite D call. CDR1 and CDR2 (germline): SNHLY, FYNNEI. The ends were cut back, 6 bases at V and 6 bases at J, with 11 bases in the middle. The CDR3 runs to 12 residues. The CDR3 DNA reads as TGTGCCAGCAGGACGGGAGCTCCTGAAGCTTTCTTT. This translates into CASRTGAPEAFF.

V usage is TRBV6-5 and J usage is TRBJ1-2; TRBD1 is a possible D gene (5 bases). The CDR3 contains 14 residues. CDR1 and CDR2 from the germline V gene are MNHEY and SVGAGI. Trimming cost V 6 bases and J 4 bases, with 15 bases left between them. The DNA for the CDR3 is TGTGCCAGCAGCCCAGGGCAAAATGCCTATGGCTACACCTTC. Amino acids: CASSPGQNAYGYTF.

This clone was seen only a few times. The rearrangement uses TRBV20-1 and TRBJ2-1, with 9 bases aligning to TRBD2. Per the germline V gene, CDR1 is DFQATT and CDR2 is SNEGSKA (reference sequence). The CDR3 length is 17 residues. Trimming took 3 bases from V and 0 from J; bases not matched to a gene: 9. CDR3 DNA sequence: TGCAGTGCTAGTGAGACTAGCGGACCGAGCTCCTACAATGAGCAGTTCTTC. Translating it yields CSASETSGPSSYNEQFF.

The chain links TRBV7-6 to TRBJ1-5, with D maybe TRBD1 (5 bases). This CDR3 is built from 15 residues. Germline values: CDR1 SGHVS, CDR2 FNYEAQ. The ends were cut back, 1 base at V and 5 bases at J, with 12 bases in the middle. The CDR3 DNA sequence: TGTGCCAGCAGCTTAGGACCTGGGGCTCATCAGCCCCAGCATTTT. Protein sequence: CASSLGPGAHQPQHF. The full variable domain, completed using reference TRBV7-6 and TRBJ1-5, is GAGVSQSPRYKVTKRGQDVALRCDPISGHVSLYWYRQALGQGPEFLTYFNYEAQQDKSGLPNDRFSAERPEGSISTLTIQRTEQRDSAMYRCASSLGPGAHQPQHFGDGTRLSIL.

CDR3 DNA sequence: TGCGCCAGCAGGAGGGACACCTTACGTTACGAGCAGTACTTC. It yields the protein CASRRDTLRYEQYF. The chain combines TRBV5-1 with TRBJ2-7; a weak D match, TRBD1 (6 bases). CDR1 SGHRS and CDR2 YFSETQ come from the germline V gene. V was trimmed by 5 bases and J by 4 bases, leaving 16 bases between them. The CDR3 is made up of 14 amino acids.

This clone was detected a few times. The J gene is TRBJ2-7, the V gene TRBV3-1 (or the pseudogene TRBV3-2); TRBD2 is a possible D gene (5 bases). V lost 4 bases and J 2 bases, leaving 12 bases between the germline ends. Germline assignment: CDR1 LGHDT and CDR2 YNNKEL (reference sequence). This CDR3 spans 14 amino acids. As DNA, the CDR3 is TGTGCCAGCAGCCCCCCTGCCGGGACCTACGAGCAGTACTTC. Amino acids: CASSPPAGTYEQYF.

The V gene is TRBV18, the J gene TRBJ1-1; D is perhaps TRBD1 (5 bases). Between the trimmed V and J ends, which lost 3 bases and 6 bases, there was a span of 11 bases. This CDR3 region has 13 residues. CDR1 and CDR2 from the germline V gene are KGHSH and LQKENI. CDR3 sequence: CASSPQGESEAFF. CDR3 nucleotide sequence: TGTGCCAGCTCACCCCAGGGTGAGTCTGAAGCTTTCTTT.